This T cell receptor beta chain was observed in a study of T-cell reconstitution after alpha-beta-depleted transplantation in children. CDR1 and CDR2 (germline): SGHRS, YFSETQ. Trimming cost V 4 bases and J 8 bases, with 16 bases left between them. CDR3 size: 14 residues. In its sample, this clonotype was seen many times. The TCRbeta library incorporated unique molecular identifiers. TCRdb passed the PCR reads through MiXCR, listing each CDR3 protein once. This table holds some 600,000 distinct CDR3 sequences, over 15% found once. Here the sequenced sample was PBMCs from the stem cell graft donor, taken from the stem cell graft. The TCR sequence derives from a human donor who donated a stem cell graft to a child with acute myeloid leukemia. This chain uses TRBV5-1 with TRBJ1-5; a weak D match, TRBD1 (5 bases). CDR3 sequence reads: CASSPGQGGEPQHF. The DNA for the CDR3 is TGCGCCAGCAGCCCGGGGCAGGGAGGAGAGCCCCAGCATTTT.